This T cell receptor (beta chain) was sequenced in a study of T cell responses to AZD1222 COVID-19 vaccine. In the study overall: Second-dose timings of about 4 or about 12 weeks were pooled.

As for this clone: The target antigen is unknown.

Trimming pared 0 bases from V and 6 bases from J, leaving 11 bases between. Germline values: CDR1 GTSNPN, CDR2 SVGIG (reference sequence). CDR3 size: 13 residues. Profiling relied on immunoSEQ multiplex PCR, and the TCRdb table lists in-frame clones only, not all of them. The table includes about 180,000 clones, 80% to 90% detected once. Study conclusions and caveats: Donors in the cohort were predominantly white British and more often female, and clonal diversity was possibly underestimated. Researchers report vaccine-associated CD4 TCRs spanning spike, with dominance at 160-218 and 743-854.

The specimen was peripheral blood, collected on day 0 of AZD1222 vaccination. The TCR sequence derives from an adult in good health. This rearrangement joins TRBV30 to TRBJ1-2, with D possibly TRBD1 on 5 matching bases. The chain's CDR3 is CAWSVGLGHGYTF. The CDR3, as DNA: TGTGCCTGGAGTGTGGGGCTGGGCCATGGCTACACCTTC.